The rows below give T cell receptor beta chains drawn from one sample of a study of cytomegalovirus exposure and HLA in healthy donors. Profiled with immunoSEQ multiplex PCR; TCRdb holds only in-frame clones, not every one. The sample holds about 130,000 clones, approximately 71% seen once. Sequencing was carried out using PBMCs. The receptors shown here come from a woman aged 45-60 years in good health and CMV-seronegative. Both conserved end residues are part of each CDR3. Fields, in order: clone size, J gene, V gene, D gene, CDR3 protein, CDR3 DNA. A D gene is named only where the DNA matches it firmly. Rows may omit the clone size; those that give it use once, few, many or a size class.

abundance: -
j_gene: TRBJ2-5
v_gene: TRBV7-7
d_gene: TRBD1
CDR3aa: CASSLDRGETQYF
CDR3nt: TGTGCTAGCAGCCTCGACAGGGGAGAGACCCAGTACTTC

abundance: once
j_gene: TRBJ2-5
v_gene: TRBV5-1
d_gene: -
CDR3aa: CASSGTVSQETQYF
CDR3nt: TGCGCCAGCAGCGGGACTGTGTCCCAAGAGACCCAGTACTTC

abundance: -
j_gene: TRBJ2-7
v_gene: TRBV11-3
d_gene: -
CDR3aa: CASGPHFHEQYF
CDR3nt: TGTGCCAGCGGGCCGCATTTTCACGAGCAGTACTTC

abundance: -
j_gene: TRBJ1-1
v_gene: TRBV27
d_gene: TRBD1
CDR3aa: CASRFYRGEAFF
CDR3nt: TGTGCCAGCAGGTTCTACAGGGGTGAAGCTTTCTTT

abundance: -
j_gene: TRBJ2-5
v_gene: TRBV6-6
d_gene: TRBD2
CDR3aa: CASSQLAGQETQYF
CDR3nt: TGTGCCAGCAGCCAACTAGCGGGTCAAGAGACCCAGTACTTC

abundance: -
j_gene: TRBJ2-1
v_gene: TRBV27
d_gene: TRBD1
CDR3aa: CASSLGTGVEQFF
CDR3nt: TGTGCCAGCAGTTTAGGGACAGGGGTTGAGCAGTTCTTC

abundance: -
j_gene: TRBJ2-7
v_gene: TRBV11-2
d_gene: TRBD1
CDR3aa: CASSSARGQGRHGQYF
CDR3nt: TGTGCCAGCAGCTCCGCTCGGGGACAGGGTCGGCACGGGCAGTACTTC

abundance: few
j_gene: TRBJ2-7
v_gene: TRBV7-9
d_gene: -
CDR3aa: CASSLGPEQYF
CDR3nt: TGTGCCAGCAGCTTAGGGCCAGAGCAGTACTTC

abundance: -
j_gene: TRBJ1-2
v_gene: TRBV28
d_gene: -
CDR3aa: CASSETPRGGYGYTF
CDR3nt: TGTGCCAGCAGTGAAACCCCTCGGGGAGGCTATGGCTACACCTTC

abundance: -
j_gene: TRBJ2-1
v_gene: TRBV18
d_gene: TRBD2
CDR3aa: CASSPNAGGPLSSYNEQFF
CDR3nt: TGTGCCAGCTCACCCAACGCGGGAGGGCCGCTAAGCTCCTACAATGAGCAGTTCTTC

abundance: -
j_gene: TRBJ2-7
v_gene: TRBV27
d_gene: -
CDR3aa: CASSLGRQRLSYEQYF
CDR3nt: TGTGCCAGCAGTTTAGGAAGACAGCGACTCTCCTACGAGCAGTACTTC

abundance: -
j_gene: TRBJ2-7
v_gene: TRBV6-5
d_gene: -
CDR3aa: CASSYQGEAYEQYF
CDR3nt: TGTGCCAGCAGTTACCAGGGGGAGGCCTACGAGCAGTACTTC

abundance: once
j_gene: TRBJ2-7
v_gene: TRBV7-6
d_gene: -
CDR3aa: CASRQAPLANYEQYF
CDR3nt: TGTGCCAGCAGACAGGCTCCTTTGGCGAACTACGAGCAGTACTTC

abundance: -
j_gene: TRBJ2-2
v_gene: TRBV9
d_gene: TRBD2
CDR3aa: CASSVIAGGNTGELFF
CDR3nt: TGTGCCAGCAGCGTCATAGCGGGAGGGAACACCGGGGAGCTGTTTTTT

abundance: once
j_gene: TRBJ2-1
v_gene: TRBV9
d_gene: TRBD2
CDR3aa: CASSVTLAGVRYNEQFF
CDR3nt: TGTGCCAGCAGCGTAACCCTAGCGGGAGTCAGGTACAATGAGCAGTTCTTC

abundance: -
j_gene: TRBJ2-3
v_gene: TRBV5-1
d_gene: TRBD2
CDR3aa: CASSVSGTTDTRYF
CDR3nt: TGCGCCAGCAGCGTTAGCGGGACTACAGATACGCGGTATTTT

abundance: once
j_gene: TRBJ2-1
v_gene: TRBV19
d_gene: TRBD2
CDR3aa: CASRTSGRGGDEQFF
CDR3nt: TGTGCCAGTAGGACTAGCGGGAGGGGAGGAGATGAGCAGTTCTTC

abundance: -
j_gene: TRBJ1-4
v_gene: TRBV2
d_gene: -
CDR3aa: CASSELGGEKLFF
CDR3nt: TGTGCCAGCAGTGAGCTGGGGGGAGAAAAACTGTTTTTT

abundance: -
j_gene: TRBJ2-3
v_gene: TRBV28
d_gene: TRBD1
CDR3aa: CASTAPQGASTDTQYF
CDR3nt: TGTGCCAGCACCGCCCCACAGGGGGCGAGCACAGATACGCAGTATTTT

abundance: -
j_gene: TRBJ2-1
v_gene: TRBV27
d_gene: TRBD2
CDR3aa: CASRIGTSGEYNEQFF
CDR3nt: TGTGCCAGCAGGATAGGGACTAGCGGGGAATACAATGAGCAGTTCTTC

abundance: -
j_gene: TRBJ2-7
v_gene: TRBV4-2
d_gene: -
CDR3aa: CASSQDFVGGQYF
CDR3nt: TGTGCCAGCAGCCAAGATTTTGTAGGCGGCCAGTACTTC

abundance: -
j_gene: TRBJ2-2
v_gene: TRBV9
d_gene: TRBD1
CDR3aa: CASSSDRAARNGELFF
CDR3nt: TGTGCCAGCAGCTCGGACAGGGCCGCCCGAAACGGGGAGCTGTTTTTT

abundance: once
j_gene: TRBJ1-5
v_gene: TRBV7-2
d_gene: TRBD1
CDR3aa: CASSLAPRQGVNQPQHF
CDR3nt: TGTGCCAGCAGCTTAGCCCCCCGACAGGGGGTTAATCAGCCCCAGCATTTT

abundance: few
j_gene: TRBJ2-3
v_gene: TRBV7-9
d_gene: TRBD2
CDR3aa: CASSSKLAGGPAGTDTQYF
CDR3nt: TGTGCCAGCAGCTCTAAACTGGCGGGAGGGCCTGCGGGCACAGATACGCAGTATTTT

abundance: -
j_gene: TRBJ2-7
v_gene: TRBV11-3
d_gene: -
CDR3aa: CASSFDGDNEQYF
CDR3nt: TGTGCCAGCAGCTTCGACGGAGATAACGAGCAGTACTTC

abundance: -
j_gene: TRBJ2-3
v_gene: TRBV19
d_gene: -
CDR3aa: CASSIKTTTDTQYF
CDR3nt: TGTGCCAGTAGTATAAAGACTACGACAGATACGCAGTATTTT

abundance: -
j_gene: TRBJ2-3
v_gene: TRBV9
d_gene: -
CDR3aa: CASSVVPSSTDTQYF
CDR3nt: TGTGCCAGCAGCGTAGTTCCTAGTAGCACAGATACGCAGTATTTT

abundance: -
j_gene: TRBJ2-7
v_gene: TRBV27
d_gene: TRBD1
CDR3aa: CASKSPGQGAYEQYF
CDR3nt: TGTGCCAGTAAATCCCCGGGACAGGGGGCTTACGAGCAGTACTTC

abundance: -
j_gene: TRBJ2-5
v_gene: TRBV6-1
d_gene: TRBD1
CDR3aa: CASSGQGKETQYF
CDR3nt: TGTGCCAGCTCGGGACAGGGTAAGGAGACCCAGTACTTC

abundance: -
j_gene: TRBJ2-1
v_gene: TRBV20-1
d_gene: TRBD2
CDR3aa: CSPREFPEQFF
CDR3nt: TGCAGTCCGCGGGAGTTCCCTGAGCAGTTCTTC

abundance: -
j_gene: TRBJ1-2
v_gene: TRBV7-9
d_gene: -
CDR3aa: CASSLVPGEYGYTF
CDR3nt: TGTGCCAGCAGCTTAGTTCCAGGGGAATATGGCTACACCTTC

abundance: -
j_gene: TRBJ2-2
v_gene: TRBV7-9
d_gene: TRBD1
CDR3aa: CSSSTGTGTGELFF
CDR3nt: TGTTCCAGCAGCACCGGGACAGGGACCGGGGAGCTGTTTTTT

abundance: -
j_gene: TRBJ2-7
v_gene: TRBV5-5
d_gene: -
CDR3aa: CASSSLRRGRTTLEQYF
CDR3nt: TGTGCCAGCAGCTCACTCCGTCGTGGGAGGACTACGTTAGAGCAGTACTTC

abundance: -
j_gene: TRBJ2-5
v_gene: TRBV6-5
d_gene: -
CDR3aa: CASSLDRFETQYF
CDR3nt: TGTGCCAGCAGCTTAGACAGGTTTGAGACCCAGTACTTC

abundance: -
j_gene: TRBJ2-1
v_gene: TRBV6-6
d_gene: TRBD2
CDR3aa: CASSRGLAGAYNEQFF
CDR3nt: TGTGCCAGCAGTCGAGGACTAGCGGGAGCCTACAATGAGCAGTTCTTC

abundance: -
j_gene: TRBJ2-1
v_gene: TRBV18
d_gene: TRBD2
CDR3aa: CASSPRTSGWASYNEQFF
CDR3nt: TGTGCCAGCTCACCCCGGACTAGCGGGTGGGCCTCCTACAATGAGCAGTTCTTC

abundance: few
j_gene: TRBJ2-7
v_gene: TRBV11-2
d_gene: -
CDR3aa: CASSVSGYEQYF
CDR3nt: TGTGCCAGCAGCGTAAGCGGCTACGAGCAGTACTTC